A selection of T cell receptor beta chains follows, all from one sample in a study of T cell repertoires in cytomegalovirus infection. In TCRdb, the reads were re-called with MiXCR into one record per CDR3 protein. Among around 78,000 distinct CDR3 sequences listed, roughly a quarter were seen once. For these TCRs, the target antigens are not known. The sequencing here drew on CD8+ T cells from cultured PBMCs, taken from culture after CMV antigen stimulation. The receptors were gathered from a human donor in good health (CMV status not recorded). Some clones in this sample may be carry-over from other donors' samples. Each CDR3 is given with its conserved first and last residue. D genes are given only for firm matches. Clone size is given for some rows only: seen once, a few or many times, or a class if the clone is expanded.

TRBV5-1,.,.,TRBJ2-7,TGCGCCAGCAGCTTGGCCGACGGGGGCCCCCTCTACGAGCAGTACTTC,CASSLADGGPLYEQYF
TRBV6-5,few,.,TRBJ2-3,TGTGCCAGCAGTTCCCTCAGCCATTTTGCAGATACGCAGTATTTT,CASSSLSHFADTQYF
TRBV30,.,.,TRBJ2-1,TGTGCCTCCGACGCAGGCTACAATGAGCAGTTCTTC,CASDAGYNEQFF
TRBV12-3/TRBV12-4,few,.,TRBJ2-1,TGTGCCAGCAGACCCACAGGGTTGGGGTACAATGAGCAGTTCTTC,CASRPTGLGYNEQFF
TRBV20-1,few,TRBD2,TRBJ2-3,TGCAGTGCGGCTCTAGCGGTCGCTCAAGATACGCAGTATTTT,CSAALAVAQDTQYF
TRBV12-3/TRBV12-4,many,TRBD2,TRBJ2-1,TGTGCCAGCAGTTTCGGGACTAGCGTGGCCAATGAGCAGTTCTTC,CASSFGTSVANEQFF
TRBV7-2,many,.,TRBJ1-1,TGTGCCAGCAGCCGGGAGATGAACACTGAAGCTTTCTTT,CASSREMNTEAFF
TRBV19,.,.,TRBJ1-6,TGTGCCAGTAGGCAACTCGGGACCGTTAATTCACCCCTCCACTTT,CASRQLGTVNSPLHF
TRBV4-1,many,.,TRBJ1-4,TGCGCCAGCAGCCCCGGGGGCGGCCGGACAACTAATGAAAAACTGTTTTTT,CASSPGGGRTTNEKLFF
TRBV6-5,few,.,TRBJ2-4,TGTGCCAGCAGTTACTTCGCTAGCGTCGGCGTGGGGGTAGGCAAAAACATTCAGTACTTC,CASSYFASVGVGVGKNIQYF
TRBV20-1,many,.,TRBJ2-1,TGCAGTGCTAGAAAGGGGGGCGCCTACAATGAGCAGTTCTTC,CSARKGGAYNEQFF
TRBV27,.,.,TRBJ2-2,TGTGCCAGCAGTCCCCCGACACGAGGGACCGGGGAGCTGTTTTTT,CASSPPTRGTGELFF
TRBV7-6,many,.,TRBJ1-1,TGTGCCAGCAGCTTAGAACAGGGTGGACGCCCTGAAGCTTTCTTT,CASSLEQGGRPEAFF
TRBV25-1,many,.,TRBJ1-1,TGTGCCAGCATGGGGAAATTGGACACTGAAGCTTTCTTT,CASMGKLDTEAFF
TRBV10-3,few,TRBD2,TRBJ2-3,TGTGCCATCAGCTCGACTAGCGGGGGGGCAGATACGCAGTATTTT,CAISSTSGGADTQYF
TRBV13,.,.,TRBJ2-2,TGTGCCAGCAGCCAGGGGAAAAACACCGGGGAGCTGTTTTTT,CASSQGKNTGELFF
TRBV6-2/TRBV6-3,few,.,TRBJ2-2,TGTGCCAGCAGTTGGTCACTGGCCAGGGAGCTGTTTTTT,CASSWSLARELFF
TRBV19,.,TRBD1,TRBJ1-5,TGTGCCAGTAGTATAGGGCCGGGACAGGGTGCTCAGCCCCAGCATTTT,CASSIGPGQGAQPQHF
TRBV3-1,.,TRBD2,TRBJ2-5,TGTGCCAGCAGCCTTCGGACTAGCGGCGTCCAAGAGACCCAGTACTTC,CASSLRTSGVQETQYF
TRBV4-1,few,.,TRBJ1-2,TGCGCCAGCAGCCAAGATCCGTGGGGGAGGGAAGCTAACTATGGCTACACCTTC,CASSQDPWGREANYGYTF
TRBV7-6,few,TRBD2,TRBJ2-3,TGTGCCAGCAGCCTACTAGCGGGGGGGCCTGGAGATACGCAGTATTTT,CASSLLAGGPGDTQYF
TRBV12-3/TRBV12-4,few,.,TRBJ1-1,TGTGCCAGCACCCCGAATCTCGGAGTGAACACTGAAGCTTTCTTT,CASTPNLGVNTEAFF
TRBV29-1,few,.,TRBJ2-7,TGCAGCGTTGTCGCCGGGCGGAGCTCCTACGAGCAGTACTTC,CSVVAGRSSYEQYF
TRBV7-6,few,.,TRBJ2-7,TGTGCCAGCAGCTTAGTGGCAGGGACCAACGAGCAGTACTTC,CASSLVAGTNEQYF
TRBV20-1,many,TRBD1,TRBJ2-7,TGCAGTGCTTGGCCGGGACAGGGCCACGAGCAGTACTTC,CSAWPGQGHEQYF
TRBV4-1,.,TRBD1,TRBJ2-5,TGCGCCAGCAGCCAAGAAAGCGGACAGGGTGGTTCAGGCGAGACCCAGTACTTC,CASSQESGQGGSGETQYF
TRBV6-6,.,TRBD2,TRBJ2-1,TGTGCCAGCAGCCTCGGGACTAGCGGACTACAGTTCTTC,CASSLGTSGLQFF
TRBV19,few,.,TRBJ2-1,TGTGCCAGTAGCCCCAGGGACGGACCCAATGAGCAGTTCTTC,CASSPRDGPNEQFF